The 5 T cell receptor beta chains given below trace back to one sample, sequenced in a study of post-analysis software for immune sequencing data. Overall study results and limits: In patients, TRBV5-6, TRBV5-1 and TRBV20-1 belonged to five or six TRBV segments found more frequently than in controls.

Their specific antigens are unknown. Unique-molecular-identifier-tagged TCR beta cDNA libraries were used. TCRdb re-called the PCR reads through MiXCR, storing one row per CDR3 protein. This repertoire shows roughly 800,000 distinct CDR3 sequences, roughly 29% found once; its top ten account for roughly 0.57%. The sample consisted of blood. These receptor sequences come from a girl under 18 with multiple sclerosis.

This clonotype was seen a handful of times. The V call is TRBV7-2, the J call TRBJ2-7; TRBD1 matches at 10 bases. CDR3 length: 19 amino acids. J was trimmed by 2 bases and V by 5 bases; bases with no gene match: 18. CDR1 is SGHTA, CDR2 FQGNSA, per germline. The CDR3 loop reads CASSGTGVREGLITYEQYF. CDR3 in DNA: TGTGCCAGCAGCGGGACAGGGGTAAGGGAGGGACTTATAACCTACGAGCAGTACTTC.

The rearrangement uses TRBV28 and TRBJ2-1; TRBD2 agrees at 15 bases. After removal of 5 bases from V and 9 bases from J, the junction contained 8 bases not matched to a gene. CDR1 MDHEN and CDR2 SYDVKM come from the germline V gene. CDR3 length: 16 residues. The CDR3 sequence is CASSPGLAGGPGEQFF. Written as DNA, the CDR3 is TGTGCCAGCAGTCCCGGACTAGCGGGAGGGCCGGGTGAGCAGTTCTTC.

The V gene is TRBV5-1, the J gene TRBJ2-7; TRBD1 matches 11 bases. Germline lookup yields CDR1 SGHRS and CDR2 YFSETQ. V shed 5 bases, J shed 7 bases, and the junction held 8 bases outside the gene matches. This CDR3 is built from 14 residues. The CDR3 loop reads CASSQGQGAHEQYF. The CDR3 DNA is TGCGCCAGCAGTCAAGGACAGGGGGCTCATGAGCAGTACTTC.

The rearrangement uses TRBV7-8 and TRBJ1-2; D not resolved. This CDR3 region has 14 residues. V lost 5 bases and J 2 bases, leaving 12 bases between the germline ends. CDR1 and CDR2 (germline): SGHVS, FQNEAQ. The DNA for the CDR3 is TGTGCCAGCAGCACAAGCCGGGAGAACTATGGCTACACCTTC. Its translation is CASSTSRENYGYTF.

The table lists this clonotype with a few counts. V usage is TRBV7-9 and J usage is TRBJ1-1; a weak D match, TRBD1 (5 bases). CDR1 is SEHNR, CDR2 FQNEAQ, per germline (reference sequence). V was shortened by 5 bases and J by 5 bases, with 30 bases between the two germline ends. The CDR3 runs to 19 residues. The CDR3 loop is CASSLTRGRQVVKGTEAFF. The CDR3 nucleotides read TGTGCCAGCAGCCTAACCCGCGGAAGGCAGGTAGTTAAGGGGACTGAAGCTTTCTTT.